This TCR beta chain stems from a study of identifying expanded T cells in peripheral blood. Sequencing used immunoSEQ multiplex PCR; TCRdb keeps in-frame clones, though not all of them. The top ten hold about 15% of the sample, which has approximately 58,000 clones, roughly four fifths seen once. This CDR3 region has 14 residues. CDR1 and CDR2 (germline): SNHLY, FYNNEI. The V and J ends lost 6 bases and 8 bases respectively, with 19 bases between them. This receptor was identified in a person between 18 and 69 years old in good health. This chain links TRBV2 with TRBJ1-2; a weak D match, TRBD1 (5 bases). Specimen: blood. The CDR3 sequence is CASSADGGGRGYTF. The DNA of the CDR3 is TGTGCCAGCAGCGCGGACGGGGGGGGACGAGGCTACACCTTC.